This section outlines one T cell receptor beta chain sequence together with its context. The antigen is unknown. This record belongs to a study of CD8 T cells in Susac syndrome. It was with random hexamers that roughly 0.45 to 1 ug RNA was reverse transcribed. The CDR3 of TCR beta was amplified by immunoSEQ multiplex PCR across 54 Vbeta and 13 Jbeta. TCRdb independently ran MiXCR on the immunoSEQ multiplex PCR reads; one entry per CDR3 protein. The repertoire holds approximately 270,000 distinct CDR3 sequences, with about 94% as singletons. This CDR3 contains 15 residues. Trimming cost V 7 bases and J 1 base, with 16 bases left between them. Germline V gene data show CDR1 as PRHDT and CDR2 as FYEKMQ (reference sequence). From blood CD8+ and CD4+ T cells, the TCR beta chain was sequenced. Negative isolation was used for CD8+ and CD4+ T cells, and FACS enrichment was applied to TEMRA cells. Study results and limitations: As the study acknowledged, the number of individuals who were part of its TCR sequencing and HLA analysis was relatively small.

The TCR was taken from a human donor with multiple sclerosis. Sequencing was performed on CD4+ T cells from PBMCs. This chain connects TRBV13 to TRBJ2-5, with D unresolved. Here the CDR3 DNA reads TGTGCCAGCATCCTGGGCCGTCCGGGCCAAGAGACCCAGTACTTC. Protein: CASILGRPGQETQYF.